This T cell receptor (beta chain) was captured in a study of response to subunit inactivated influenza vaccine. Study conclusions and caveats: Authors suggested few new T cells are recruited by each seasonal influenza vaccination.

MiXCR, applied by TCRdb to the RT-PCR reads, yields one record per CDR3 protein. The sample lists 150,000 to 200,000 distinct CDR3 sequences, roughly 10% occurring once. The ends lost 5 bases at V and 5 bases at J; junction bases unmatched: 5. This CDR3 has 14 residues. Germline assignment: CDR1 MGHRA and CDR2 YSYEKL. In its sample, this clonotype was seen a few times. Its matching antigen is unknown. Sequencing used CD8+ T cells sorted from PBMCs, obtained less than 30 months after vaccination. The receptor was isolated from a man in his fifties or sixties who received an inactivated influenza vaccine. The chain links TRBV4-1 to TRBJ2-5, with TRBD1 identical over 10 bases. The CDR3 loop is CASSSDRGRETQYF. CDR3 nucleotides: TGCGCCAGCAGCTCTGACAGGGGGCGGGAGACCCAGTACTTC.